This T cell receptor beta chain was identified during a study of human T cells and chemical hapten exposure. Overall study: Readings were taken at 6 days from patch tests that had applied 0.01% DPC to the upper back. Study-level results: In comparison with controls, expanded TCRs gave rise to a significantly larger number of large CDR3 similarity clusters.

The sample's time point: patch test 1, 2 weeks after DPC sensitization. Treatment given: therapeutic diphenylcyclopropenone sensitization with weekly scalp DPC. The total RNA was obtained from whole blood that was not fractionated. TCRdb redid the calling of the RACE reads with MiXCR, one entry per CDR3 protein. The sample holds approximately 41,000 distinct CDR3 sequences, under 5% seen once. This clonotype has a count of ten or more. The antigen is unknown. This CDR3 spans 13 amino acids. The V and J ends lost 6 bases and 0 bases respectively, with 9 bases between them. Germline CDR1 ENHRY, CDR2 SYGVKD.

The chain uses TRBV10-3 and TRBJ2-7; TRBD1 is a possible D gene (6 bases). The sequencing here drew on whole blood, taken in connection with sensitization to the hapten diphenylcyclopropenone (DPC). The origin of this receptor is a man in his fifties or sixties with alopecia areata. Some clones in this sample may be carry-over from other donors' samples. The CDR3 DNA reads TGTGCCATCAGGGACAGCAGCTCCTACGAGCAGTACTTC. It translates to CAIRDSSSYEQYF.